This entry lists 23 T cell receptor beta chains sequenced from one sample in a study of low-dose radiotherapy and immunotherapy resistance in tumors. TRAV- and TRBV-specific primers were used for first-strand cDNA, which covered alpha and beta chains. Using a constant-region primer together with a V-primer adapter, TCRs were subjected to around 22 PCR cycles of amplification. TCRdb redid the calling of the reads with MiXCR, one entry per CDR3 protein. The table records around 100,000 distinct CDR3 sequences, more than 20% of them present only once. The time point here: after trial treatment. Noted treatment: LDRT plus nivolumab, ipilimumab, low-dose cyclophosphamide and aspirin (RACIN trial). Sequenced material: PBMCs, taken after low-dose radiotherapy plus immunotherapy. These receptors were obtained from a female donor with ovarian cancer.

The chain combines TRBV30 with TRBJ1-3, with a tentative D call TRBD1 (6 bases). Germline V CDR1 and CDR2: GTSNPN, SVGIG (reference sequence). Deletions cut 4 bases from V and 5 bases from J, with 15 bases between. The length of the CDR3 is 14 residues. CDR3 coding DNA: TGTGCCTGGAACCTACAGGGAGGGAGAAACACCATATATTTT. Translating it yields CAWNLQGGRNTIYF.

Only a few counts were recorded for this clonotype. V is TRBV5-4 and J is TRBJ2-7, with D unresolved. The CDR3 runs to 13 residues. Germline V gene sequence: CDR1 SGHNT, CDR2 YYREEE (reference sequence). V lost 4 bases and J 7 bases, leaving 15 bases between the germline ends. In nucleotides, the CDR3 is TGTGCCAGCAGCCTCCTAGGTGCGCGTGAGCAGTACTTC. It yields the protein CASSLLGAREQYF.

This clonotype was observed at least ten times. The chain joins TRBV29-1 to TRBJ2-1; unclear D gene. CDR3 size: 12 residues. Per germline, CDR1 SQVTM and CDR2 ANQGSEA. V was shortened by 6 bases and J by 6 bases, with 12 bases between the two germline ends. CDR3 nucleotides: TGCAGCGTCTACGTAGCAGGCAATGAGCAGTTCTTC. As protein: CSVYVAGNEQFF.

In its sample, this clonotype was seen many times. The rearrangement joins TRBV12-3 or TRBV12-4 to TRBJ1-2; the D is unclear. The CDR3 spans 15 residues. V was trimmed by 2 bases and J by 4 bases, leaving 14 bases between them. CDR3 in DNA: TGTGCCAGCAGTTTATCCCCAACGAGGAGCTATGGCTACACCTTC. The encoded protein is CASSLSPTRSYGYTF.

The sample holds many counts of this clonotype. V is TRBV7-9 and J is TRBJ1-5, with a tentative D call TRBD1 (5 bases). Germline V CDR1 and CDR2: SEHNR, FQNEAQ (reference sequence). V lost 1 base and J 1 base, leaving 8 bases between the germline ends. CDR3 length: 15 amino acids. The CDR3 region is CASSLEGLSNQPQHF. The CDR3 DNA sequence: TGTGCCAGCAGCTTAGAGGGGCTCAGCAATCAGCCCCAGCATTTT.

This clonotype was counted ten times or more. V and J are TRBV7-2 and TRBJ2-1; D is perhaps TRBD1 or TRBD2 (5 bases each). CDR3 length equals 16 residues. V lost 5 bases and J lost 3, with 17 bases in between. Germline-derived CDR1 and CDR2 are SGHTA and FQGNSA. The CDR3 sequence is CASSPSWLGVYNEQFF. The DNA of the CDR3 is TGTGCCAGCAGCCCATCTTGGCTGGGGGTCTACAATGAGCAGTTCTTC.

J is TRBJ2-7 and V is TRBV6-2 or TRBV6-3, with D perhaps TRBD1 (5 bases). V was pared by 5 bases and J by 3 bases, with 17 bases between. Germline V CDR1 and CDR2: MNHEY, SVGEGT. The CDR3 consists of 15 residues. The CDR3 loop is CASSDQGAGGYEQYF. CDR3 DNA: TGTGCCAGCAGTGACCAGGGTGCCGGTGGCTACGAGCAGTACTTC.

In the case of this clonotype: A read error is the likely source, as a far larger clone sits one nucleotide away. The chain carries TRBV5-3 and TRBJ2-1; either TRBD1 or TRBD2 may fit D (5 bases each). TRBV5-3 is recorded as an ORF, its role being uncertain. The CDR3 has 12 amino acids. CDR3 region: CASSLGTYEQFF. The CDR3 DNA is TGTGCCAGCAGCTTGGGGACGTACGAGCAGTTCTTC.

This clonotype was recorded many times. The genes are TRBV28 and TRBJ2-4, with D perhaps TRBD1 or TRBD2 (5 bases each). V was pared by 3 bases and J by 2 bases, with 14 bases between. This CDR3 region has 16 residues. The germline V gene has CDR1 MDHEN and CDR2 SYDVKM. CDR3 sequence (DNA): TGTGCCAGCAGTTTGGTGAGGGCAGGGACCAAAAACATTCAGTACTTC. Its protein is CASSLVRAGTKNIQYF. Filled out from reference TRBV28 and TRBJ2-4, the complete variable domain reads DVKVTQSSRYLVKRTGEKVFLECVQDMDHENMFWYRQDPGLGLRLIYFSYDVKMKEKGDIPEGYSVSREKKERFSLILESASTNQTSMYLCASSLVRAGTKNIQYFGAGTRLSVL.

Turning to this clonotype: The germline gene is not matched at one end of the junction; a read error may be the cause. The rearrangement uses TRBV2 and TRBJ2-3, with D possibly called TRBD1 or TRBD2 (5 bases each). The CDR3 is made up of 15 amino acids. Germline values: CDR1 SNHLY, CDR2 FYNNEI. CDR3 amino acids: CASRGQISITDTQYF. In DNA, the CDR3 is TGTGCCAGCCGGGGCCAGATTTCTATCACAGACACGCAGTATTTT.

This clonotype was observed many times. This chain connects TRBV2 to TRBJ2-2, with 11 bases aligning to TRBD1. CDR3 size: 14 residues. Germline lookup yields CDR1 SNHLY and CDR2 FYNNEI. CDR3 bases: TGTGCTAGTACGGGACAGGGGGACACCGGGGAGCTGTTTTTT. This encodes CASTGQGDTGELFF.

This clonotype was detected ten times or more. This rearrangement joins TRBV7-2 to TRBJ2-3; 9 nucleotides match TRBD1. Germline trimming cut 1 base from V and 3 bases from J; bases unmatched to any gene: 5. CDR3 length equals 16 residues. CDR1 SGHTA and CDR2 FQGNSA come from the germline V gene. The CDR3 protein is CASSLVGTGWTDTQYF. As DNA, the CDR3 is TGTGCCAGCAGCTTAGTAGGGACAGGGTGGACAGATACGCAGTATTTT.

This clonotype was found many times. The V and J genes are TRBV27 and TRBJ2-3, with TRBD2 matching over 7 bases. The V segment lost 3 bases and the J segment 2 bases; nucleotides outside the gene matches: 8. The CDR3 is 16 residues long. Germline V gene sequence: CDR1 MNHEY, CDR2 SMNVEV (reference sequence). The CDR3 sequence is CASSLVPSGYTDTQYF. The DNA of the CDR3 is TGTGCCAGCAGTTTGGTGCCTAGCGGATACACAGATACGCAGTATTTT.

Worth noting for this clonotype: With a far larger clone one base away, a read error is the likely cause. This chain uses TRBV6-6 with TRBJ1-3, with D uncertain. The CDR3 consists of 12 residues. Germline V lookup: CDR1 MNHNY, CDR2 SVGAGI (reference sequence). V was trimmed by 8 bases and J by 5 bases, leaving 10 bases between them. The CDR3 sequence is CASGQTRNTIYF. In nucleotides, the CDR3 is TGTGCCAGCGGTCAAACCAGAAACACCATATATTTT.

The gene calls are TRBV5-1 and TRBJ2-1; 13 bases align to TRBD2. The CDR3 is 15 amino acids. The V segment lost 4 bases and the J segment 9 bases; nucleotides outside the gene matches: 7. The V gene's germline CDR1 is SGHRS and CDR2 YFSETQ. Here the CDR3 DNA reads TGCGCCAGCAGCCGCACTAGCGGGGGGGCCGCTGAGCAGTTCTTC. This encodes CASSRTSGGAAEQFF.

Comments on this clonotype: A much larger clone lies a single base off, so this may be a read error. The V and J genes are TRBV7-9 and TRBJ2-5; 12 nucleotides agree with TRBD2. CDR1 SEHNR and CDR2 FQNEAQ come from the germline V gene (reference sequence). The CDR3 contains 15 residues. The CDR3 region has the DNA TGTGCCAGCAGCGCGACTAGCGGGAGCCCAGAGACCCTGTACTTC. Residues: CASSATSGSPETLYF.

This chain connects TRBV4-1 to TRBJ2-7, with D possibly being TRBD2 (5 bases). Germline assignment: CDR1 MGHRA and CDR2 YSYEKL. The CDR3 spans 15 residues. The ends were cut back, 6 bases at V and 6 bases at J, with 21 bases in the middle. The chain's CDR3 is CASREAVLSHTEQYF. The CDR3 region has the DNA TGCGCCAGCAGGGAGGCGGTTTTAAGCCACACCGAGCAGTACTTC.

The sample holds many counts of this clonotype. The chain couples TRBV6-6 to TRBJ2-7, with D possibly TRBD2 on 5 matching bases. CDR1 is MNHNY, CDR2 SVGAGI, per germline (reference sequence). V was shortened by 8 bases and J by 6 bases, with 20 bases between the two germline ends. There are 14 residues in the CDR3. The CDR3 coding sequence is TGTGCCAGCCTCGATACGGGAAAGTACAGCGAGCAGTACTTC. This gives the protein CASLDTGKYSEQYF.

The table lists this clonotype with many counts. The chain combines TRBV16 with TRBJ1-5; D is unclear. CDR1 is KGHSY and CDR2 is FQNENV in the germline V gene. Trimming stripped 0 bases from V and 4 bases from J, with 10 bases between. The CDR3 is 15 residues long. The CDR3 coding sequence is TGTGCCAGCAGCCAATCGGCCGGGCTTAATCAGCCCCAGCATTTT. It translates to CASSQSAGLNQPQHF.

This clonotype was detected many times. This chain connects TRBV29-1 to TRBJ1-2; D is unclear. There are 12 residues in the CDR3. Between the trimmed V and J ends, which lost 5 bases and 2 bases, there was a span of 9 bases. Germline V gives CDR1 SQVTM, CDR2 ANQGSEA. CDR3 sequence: CSVLTDNYGYTF. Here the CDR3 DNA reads TGCAGCGTTCTCACAGACAACTATGGCTACACCTTC.

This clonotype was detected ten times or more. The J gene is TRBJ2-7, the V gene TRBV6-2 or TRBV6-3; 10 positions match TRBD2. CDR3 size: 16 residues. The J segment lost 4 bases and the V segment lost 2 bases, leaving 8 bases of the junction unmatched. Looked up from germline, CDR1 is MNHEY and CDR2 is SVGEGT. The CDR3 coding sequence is TGTGCCAGCAGTTACGATAGCGGGGGGCACTCATACGAGCAGTACTTC. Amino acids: CASSYDSGGHSYEQYF.

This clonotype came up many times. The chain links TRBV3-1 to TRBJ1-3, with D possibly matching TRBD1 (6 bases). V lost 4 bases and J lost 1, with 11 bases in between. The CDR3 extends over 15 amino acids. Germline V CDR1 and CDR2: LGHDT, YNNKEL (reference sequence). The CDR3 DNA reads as TGTGCCAGCAGCCCCCTACAGGGTTCTGGAAACACCATATATTTT. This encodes CASSPLQGSGNTIYF.

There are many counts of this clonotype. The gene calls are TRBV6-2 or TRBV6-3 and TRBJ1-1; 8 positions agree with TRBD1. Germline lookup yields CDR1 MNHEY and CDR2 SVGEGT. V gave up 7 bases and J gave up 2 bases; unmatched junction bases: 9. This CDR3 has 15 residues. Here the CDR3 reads CASNHLGQANTEAFF. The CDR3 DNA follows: TGTGCCAGCAACCACCTGGGACAGGCTAACACTGAAGCTTTCTTT.